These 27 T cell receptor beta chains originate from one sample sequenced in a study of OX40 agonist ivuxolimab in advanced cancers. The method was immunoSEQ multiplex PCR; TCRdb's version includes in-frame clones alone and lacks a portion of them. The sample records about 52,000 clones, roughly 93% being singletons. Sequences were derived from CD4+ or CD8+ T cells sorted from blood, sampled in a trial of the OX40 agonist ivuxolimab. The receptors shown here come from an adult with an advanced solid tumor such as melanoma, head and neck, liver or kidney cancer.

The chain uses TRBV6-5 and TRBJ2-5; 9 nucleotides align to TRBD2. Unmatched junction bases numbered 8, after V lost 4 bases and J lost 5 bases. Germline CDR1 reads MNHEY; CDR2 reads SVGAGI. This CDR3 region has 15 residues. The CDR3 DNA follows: TGTGCCAGCAGTTTTTTCGGACTAGCGCAGGAGACCCAGTACTTC. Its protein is CASSFFGLAQETQYF.

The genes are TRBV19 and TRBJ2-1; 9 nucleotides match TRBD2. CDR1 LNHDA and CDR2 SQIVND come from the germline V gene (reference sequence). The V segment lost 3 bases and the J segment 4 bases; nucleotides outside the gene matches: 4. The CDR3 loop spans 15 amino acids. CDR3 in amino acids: CASSISGGAYNEQFF. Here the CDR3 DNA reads TGTGCCAGTAGTATTAGCGGGGGCGCATACAATGAGCAGTTCTTC.

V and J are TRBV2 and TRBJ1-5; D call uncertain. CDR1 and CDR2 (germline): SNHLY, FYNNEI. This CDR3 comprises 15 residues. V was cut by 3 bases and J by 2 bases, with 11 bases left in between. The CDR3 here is CASSESPAGNQPQHF. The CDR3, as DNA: TGTGCCAGCAGTGAGTCTCCTGCGGGCAATCAGCCCCAGCATTTT.

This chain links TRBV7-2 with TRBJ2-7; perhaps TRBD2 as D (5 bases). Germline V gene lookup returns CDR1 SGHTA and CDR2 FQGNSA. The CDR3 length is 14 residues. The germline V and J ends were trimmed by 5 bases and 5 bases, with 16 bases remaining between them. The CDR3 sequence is CASSAGLLFDEQYF. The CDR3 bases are TGTGCCAGCAGCGCGGGTCTCCTGTTCGACGAGCAGTACTTC.

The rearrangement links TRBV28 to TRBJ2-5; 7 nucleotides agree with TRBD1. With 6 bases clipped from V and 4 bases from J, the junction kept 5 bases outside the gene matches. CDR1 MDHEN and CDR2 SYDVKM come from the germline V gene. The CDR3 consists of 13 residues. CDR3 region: CASSPTGVETQYF. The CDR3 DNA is TGTGCCAGCAGCCCCACAGGGGTAGAGACCCAGTACTTC.

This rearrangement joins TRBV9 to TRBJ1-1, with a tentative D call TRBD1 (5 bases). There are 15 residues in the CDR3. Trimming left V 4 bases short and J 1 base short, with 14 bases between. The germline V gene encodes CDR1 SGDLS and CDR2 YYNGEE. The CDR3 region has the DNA TGTGCCAGCAGCTCGAGAGGGGAAACGAACACTGAAGCTTTCTTT. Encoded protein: CASSSRGETNTEAFF.

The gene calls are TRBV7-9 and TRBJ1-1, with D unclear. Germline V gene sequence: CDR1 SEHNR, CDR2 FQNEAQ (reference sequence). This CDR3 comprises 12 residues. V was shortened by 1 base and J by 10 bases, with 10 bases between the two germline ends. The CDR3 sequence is CASSLVARGAFF. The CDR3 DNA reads TGTGCCAGCAGCTTAGTTGCCCGGGGAGCTTTCTTT.

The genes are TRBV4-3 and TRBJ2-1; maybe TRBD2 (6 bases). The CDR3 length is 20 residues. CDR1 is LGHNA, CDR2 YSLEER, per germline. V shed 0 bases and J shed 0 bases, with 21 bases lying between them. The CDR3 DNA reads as TGCGCCAGCAGCCAAGATCCGGATAGCGGCACCCTGAGCTCCTACAATGAGCAGTTCTTC. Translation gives CASSQDPDSGTLSSYNEQFF.

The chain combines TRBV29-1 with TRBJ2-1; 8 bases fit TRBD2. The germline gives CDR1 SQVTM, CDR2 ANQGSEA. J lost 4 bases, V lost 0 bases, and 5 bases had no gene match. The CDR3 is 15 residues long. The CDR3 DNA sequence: TGCAGCGTTGAAGATCTACTAGCGGATTACAATGAGCAGTTCTTC. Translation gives CSVEDLLADYNEQFF.

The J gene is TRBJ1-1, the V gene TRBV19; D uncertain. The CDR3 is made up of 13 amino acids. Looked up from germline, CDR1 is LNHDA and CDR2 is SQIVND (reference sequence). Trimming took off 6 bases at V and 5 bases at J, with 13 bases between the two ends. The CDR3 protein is CASSPSPRTEAFF. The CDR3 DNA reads TGTGCCAGTAGCCCCTCACCGAGGACTGAAGCTTTCTTT.

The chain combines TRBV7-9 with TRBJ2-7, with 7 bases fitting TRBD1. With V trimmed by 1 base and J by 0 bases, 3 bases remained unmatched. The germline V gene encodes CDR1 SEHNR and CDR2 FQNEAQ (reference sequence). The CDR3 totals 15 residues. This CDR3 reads CASSLGQGDSYEQYF. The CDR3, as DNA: TGTGCCAGCAGCTTAGGTCAGGGGGACTCCTACGAGCAGTACTTC. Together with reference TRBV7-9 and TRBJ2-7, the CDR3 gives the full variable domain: DTGVSQNPRHKITKRGQNVTFRCDPISEHNRLYWYRQTLGQGPEFLTYFQNEAQLEKSRLLSDRFSAERPKGSFSTLEIQRTEQGDSAMYLCASSLGQGDSYEQYFGPGTRLTVT.

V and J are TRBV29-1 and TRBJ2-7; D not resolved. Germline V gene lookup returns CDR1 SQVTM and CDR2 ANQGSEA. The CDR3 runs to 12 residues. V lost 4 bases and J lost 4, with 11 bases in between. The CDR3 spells CSVGYSIYEQYF. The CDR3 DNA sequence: TGCAGCGTTGGGTACAGCATATACGAGCAGTACTTC.

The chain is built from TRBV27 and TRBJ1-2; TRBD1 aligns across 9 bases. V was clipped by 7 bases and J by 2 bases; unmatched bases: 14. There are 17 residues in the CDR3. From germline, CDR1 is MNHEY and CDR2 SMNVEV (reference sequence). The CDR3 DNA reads TGTGCCAGCACCCCATGGGGACAGGGTTTGTCCAACTATGGCTACACCTTC. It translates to CASTPWGQGLSNYGYTF.

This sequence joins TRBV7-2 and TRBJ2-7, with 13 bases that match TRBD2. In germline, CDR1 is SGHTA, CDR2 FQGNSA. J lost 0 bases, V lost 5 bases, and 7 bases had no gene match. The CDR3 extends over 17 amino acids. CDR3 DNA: TGTGCCAGCAGCCCCGGACTAGCGGGAGTCTCCTCCTACGAGCAGTACTTC. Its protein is CASSPGLAGVSSYEQYF.

This CDR3 reads CSVALDTQYF. Here the CDR3 DNA reads TGCAGCGTTGCCTTGGATACGCAGTATTTT. V is TRBV29-1 and J is TRBJ2-3; D remains unclear. CDR1 is SQVTM and CDR2 is ANQGSEA in the germline V gene. CDR3 length equals 10 residues. The V end lost 4 bases, the J end lost 6 bases, and 5 bases lay between the germline ends.

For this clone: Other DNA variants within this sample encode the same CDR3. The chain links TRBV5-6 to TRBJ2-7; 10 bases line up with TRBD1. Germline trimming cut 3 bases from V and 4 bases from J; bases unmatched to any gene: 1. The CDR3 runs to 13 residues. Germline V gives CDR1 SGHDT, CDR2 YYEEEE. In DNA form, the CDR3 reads TGTGCCAGCAGCTGGGACAGGGGATACGAGCAGTACTTC. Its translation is CASSWDRGYEQYF.

The CDR3 region is CASSLSEGIEAFF. Written as DNA, the CDR3 is TGTGCCAGCAGTTTATCGGAGGGAATTGAAGCTTTCTTT. This chain joins TRBV27 and TRBJ1-1; D is ambiguous. The CDR3 sequence is 13 residues long. The V and J ends lost 0 bases and 7 bases respectively, with 9 bases between them. In germline, CDR1 is MNHEY, CDR2 SMNVEV (reference sequence).

CDR3 sequence (DNA): TGTGCCAGCAGCGTAGACGATGGTGTTGCTTCCTACAATGAGCAGTTCTTC. It specifies CASSVDDGVASYNEQFF. V gene TRBV9 combines with J gene TRBJ2-1; D remains unclear. Germline-derived CDR1 and CDR2 are SGDLS and YYNGEE. Trimming took off 0 bases at V and 1 base at J, with 14 bases between the two ends. This CDR3 region has 17 residues.

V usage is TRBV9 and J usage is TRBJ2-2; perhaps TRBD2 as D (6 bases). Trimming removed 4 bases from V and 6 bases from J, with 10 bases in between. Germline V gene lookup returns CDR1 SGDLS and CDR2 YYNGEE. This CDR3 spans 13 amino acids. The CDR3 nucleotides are TGTGCCAGCAGCCCGGGAGCGTCCGGGGAGCTGTTTTTT. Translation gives CASSPGASGELFF.

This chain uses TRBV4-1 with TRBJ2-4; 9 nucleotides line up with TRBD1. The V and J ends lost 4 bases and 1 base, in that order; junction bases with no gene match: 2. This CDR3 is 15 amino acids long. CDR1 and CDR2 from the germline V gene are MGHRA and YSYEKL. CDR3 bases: TGCGCCAGCAGCCTGGGACAGGGCGCCAAAAACATTCAGTACTTC. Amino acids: CASSLGQGAKNIQYF.

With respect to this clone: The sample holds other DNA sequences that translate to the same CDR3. The CDR3 nucleotides read TGTGCCAGCAGCGTCGGCAGCGGGAACACTGAAGCTTTCTTT. Amino acid sequence: CASSVGSGNTEAFF. V gene TRBV9 combines with J gene TRBJ1-1, with no clear D. Trimming shortened V by 2 bases and J by 1 base, and 9 bases separated the two germline ends. This CDR3 is built from 14 residues. Looked up from germline, CDR1 is SGDLS and CDR2 is YYNGEE. The full variable domain, completed using reference TRBV9 and TRBJ1-1, is DSGVTQTPKHLITATGQRVTLRCSPRSGDLSVYWYQQSLDQGLQFLIQYYNGEERAKGNILERFSAQQFPDLHSELNLSSLELGDSALYFCASSVGSGNTEAFFGQGTRLTVV.

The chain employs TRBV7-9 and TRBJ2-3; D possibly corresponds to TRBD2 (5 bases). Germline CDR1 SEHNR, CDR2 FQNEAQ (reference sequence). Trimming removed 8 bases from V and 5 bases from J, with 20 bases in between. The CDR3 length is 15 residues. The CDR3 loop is CASLDLSGKVDTQYF. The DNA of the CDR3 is TGTGCCAGCTTGGACCTAAGCGGCAAGGTAGATACGCAGTATTTT. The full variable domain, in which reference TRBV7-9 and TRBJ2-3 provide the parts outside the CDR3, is DTGVSQNPRHKITKRGQNVTFRCDPISEHNRLYWYRQTLGQGPEFLTYFQNEAQLEKSRLLSDRFSAERPKGSFSTLEIQRTEQGDSAMYLCASLDLSGKVDTQYFGPGTRLTVL.

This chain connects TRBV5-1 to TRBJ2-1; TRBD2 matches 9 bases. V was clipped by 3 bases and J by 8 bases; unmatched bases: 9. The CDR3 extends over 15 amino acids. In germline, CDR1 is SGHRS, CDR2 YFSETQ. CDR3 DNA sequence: TGCGCCAGCAGCTCCGGACTAGCGAGAGGCGATGAGCAGTTCTTC. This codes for CASSSGLARGDEQFF.

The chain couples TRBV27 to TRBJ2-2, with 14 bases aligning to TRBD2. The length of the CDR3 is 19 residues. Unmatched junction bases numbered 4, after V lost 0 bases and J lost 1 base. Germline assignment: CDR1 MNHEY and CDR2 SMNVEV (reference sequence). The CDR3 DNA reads TGTGCCAGCAGTTTATCCAGGGGACTAGCGGGGGAGAACACCGGGGAGCTGTTTTTT. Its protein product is CASSLSRGLAGENTGELFF.

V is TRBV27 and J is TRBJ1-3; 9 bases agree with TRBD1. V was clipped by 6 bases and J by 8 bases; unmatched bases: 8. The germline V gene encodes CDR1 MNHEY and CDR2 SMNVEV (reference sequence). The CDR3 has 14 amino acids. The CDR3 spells CASRRQGVSDTIYF. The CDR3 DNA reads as TGTGCCAGCAGACGACAGGGGGTATCGGACACCATATATTTT.

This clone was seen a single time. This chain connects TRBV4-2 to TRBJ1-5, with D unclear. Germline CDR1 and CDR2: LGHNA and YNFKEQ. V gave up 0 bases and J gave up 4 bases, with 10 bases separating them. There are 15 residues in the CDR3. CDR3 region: CASSQDPLRNQPQHF. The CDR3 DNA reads TGTGCCAGCAGCCAAGATCCTTTGCGTAATCAGCCCCAGCATTTT.

CDR3 nucleotides: TGTGCCAGCAGTGACTTCCCGGGGGGCAATCAGCCCCAGCATTTT. This sequence encodes CASSDFPGGNQPQHF. This chain joins TRBV6-4 and TRBJ1-5, with D maybe TRBD1 (5 bases). The germline CDR1 and CDR2 sequences are MRHNA and SNTAGT. The CDR3 is 15 amino acids. Trimming cost V 1 base and J 2 bases, with 9 bases left between them.